In this sample, the clone carrying this T cell receptor beta chain turned up many times. Its specificity is not known. The sample is drawn from a study of CD8 T cells in ankylosing spondylitis. General study results and limits: A CD8+ phenotype characterized the disease-linked clones, which were relatively rare in peripheral blood.

TCRdb re-called the 5' RACE reads with MiXCR, one entry per CDR3 protein. This repertoire shows under 250,000 distinct CDR3 sequences, about 10% found once; its top ten account for roughly 6.8%. This CDR3 is built from 11 residues. V shed 10 bases and J shed 1 base, with 6 bases lying between them. The germline CDR1 and CDR2 sequences are ENHRY and SYGVKD. This TCR derives from a male donor with ankylosing spondylitis or in good health (not recorded which). The chain recombines TRBV10-3 with TRBJ2-3; tentatively, D is TRBD1 (5 bases). The sample comprised blood, either unsorted or a sorted T cell fraction (not recorded which). The CDR3 loop is CASRGTDTQYF. The CDR3 bases are TGTGCCAGCAGGGGCACAGATACGCAGTATTTT.